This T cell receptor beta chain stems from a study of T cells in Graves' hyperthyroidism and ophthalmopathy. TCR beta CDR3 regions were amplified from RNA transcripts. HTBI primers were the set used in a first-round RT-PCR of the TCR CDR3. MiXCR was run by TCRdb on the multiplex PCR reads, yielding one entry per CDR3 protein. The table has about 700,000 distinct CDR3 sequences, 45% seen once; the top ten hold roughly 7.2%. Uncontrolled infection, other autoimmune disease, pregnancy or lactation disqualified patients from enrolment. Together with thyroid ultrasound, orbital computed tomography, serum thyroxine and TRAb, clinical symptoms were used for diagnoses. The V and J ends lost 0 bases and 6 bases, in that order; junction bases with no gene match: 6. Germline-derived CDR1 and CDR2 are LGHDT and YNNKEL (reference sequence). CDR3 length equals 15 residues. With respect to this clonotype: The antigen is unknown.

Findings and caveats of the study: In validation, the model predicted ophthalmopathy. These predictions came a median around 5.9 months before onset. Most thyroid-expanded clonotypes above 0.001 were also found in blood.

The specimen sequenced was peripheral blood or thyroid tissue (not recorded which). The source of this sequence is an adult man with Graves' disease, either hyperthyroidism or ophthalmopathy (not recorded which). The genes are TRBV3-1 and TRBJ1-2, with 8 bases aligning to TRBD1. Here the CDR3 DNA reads TGTGCCAGCAGCCAAGATGGACAGGGTCTAAATGGCTACACCTTC. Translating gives CASSQDGQGLNGYTF. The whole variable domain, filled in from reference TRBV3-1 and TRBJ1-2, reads DTAVSQTPKYLVTQMGNDKSIKCEQNLGHDTMYWYKQDSKKFLKIMFSYNNKELIINETVPNRFSPKSPDKAHLNLHINSLELGDSAVYFCASSQDGQGLNGYTFGSGTRLTVV.